Presented here are 10 T cell receptor beta chains from one specimen sequenced in a study of glioma-infiltrating T cells. Amplification of TCR alpha and beta CDR3 regions from RNA used iRepertoire nested multiplex PCR. One entry per CDR3 protein, called by TCRdb with MiXCR from the multiplex PCR reads. The sample shows over a thousand distinct CDR3 sequences, just under 30% of them seen only once. Sample: glioma tissue, nonneoplastic brain tissue, or PBMCs (not recorded which). These receptors originate from a human donor with low-grade glioma or glioblastoma, undergoing nonglioma brain surgery, or in good health (not recorded which).

There are a few counts of this clonotype. At one boundary the junction diverges from the germline segment, which might be a read error. The library was prepared for alpha chains; this beta chain is a stray read, so its frequency means little. This sequence joins TRBV20-1 and TRBJ1-6, with D possibly matching TRBD1 (5 bases). This CDR3 region has 14 residues. Germline V gene data show CDR1 as DFQATT and CDR2 as SNEGSKA (reference sequence). CDR3 DNA sequence: TGTAGTGCTAGAGGGGACTTCTATAATTCACCCCTCCACTTT. Protein: CSARGDFYNSPLHF.

Notes on this clonotype: This beta chain is a stray sequence in a library constructed for alpha chains; its clone size is not meaningful. The chain employs TRBV20-1 and TRBJ1-5; TRBD1 might be the D (6 bases). The V gene's germline CDR1 is DFQATT and CDR2 SNEGSKA (reference sequence). Trimming removed 6 bases from V and 5 bases from J, with 17 bases in between. The CDR3 is 14 residues long. The CDR3, as DNA: TGCAGTGCGAGAAGCCGGGACACTCATCAGCCCCAGCATTTT. This codes for CSARSRDTHQPQHF.

Regarding this clonotype: Found in a library prepared for alpha chains, this beta chain is an off-target read, and its abundance has little meaning. This chain connects TRBV28 to TRBJ2-7; D call uncertain. Germline loops: CDR1 MDHEN, CDR2 SYDVKM. Trimming took off 3 bases at V and 5 bases at J, with 5 bases between the two ends. The CDR3 spans 11 residues. This CDR3 reads CASSFLDEQYF. Here the CDR3 DNA reads TGTGCCAGCAGTTTTCTGGACGAGCAGTACTTC.

This clonotype is large within its sample. This beta chain represents an off-target read in a library built for alpha chains; its size is of limited meaning. This chain joins TRBV28 and TRBJ2-3, with unresolved D. The CDR3 runs 12 residues. V lost 3 bases to trimming and J lost 3 bases, with 4 bases between them. Germline CDR1 is MDHEN and CDR2 is SYDVKM. This CDR3 reads CASSLGTDTQYF. Written as DNA, the CDR3 is TGTGCCAGCAGTTTGGGGACAGATACGCAGTATTTT.

Turning to this clonotype: A library made for alpha chains picked up this beta chain off target, so its size means little. The gene calls are TRBV28 and TRBJ1-5; the D is unclear. This CDR3 region has 16 residues. V lost 0 bases, J lost 4 bases, and 13 bases lay in between. Germline V lookup: CDR1 MDHEN, CDR2 SYDVKM. The CDR3 spells CASSLWEGSGNQPQHF. The CDR3 DNA follows: TGTGCCAGCAGTTTATGGGAGGGAAGCGGGAATCAGCCCCAGCATTTT.

As to this clonotype: This beta chain is an unintended read in a library built for alpha chains; its size means little. The genes are TRBV20-1 and TRBJ2-7, with TRBD2 matching 10 bases. The junction had 5 bases not matched to a gene; V was cut back by 0 bases and J by 3 bases. The length of the CDR3 is 15 residues. Per the germline V gene, CDR1 is DFQATT and CDR2 is SNEGSKA (reference sequence). As DNA, the CDR3 is TGCAGTGCTAGAGATACTAGCGGGATAGTCTACGAGCAGTACTTC. Protein sequence: CSARDTSGIVYEQYF.

This clonotype turned up a few times. With the library built for alpha chains, this beta chain is off target and its frequency is not meaningful. This chain uses TRBV6-2 or TRBV6-3 with TRBJ1-1, with TRBD1 matching over 9 bases. The CDR3 has 15 residues. V lost 1 base to trimming and J lost 5 bases; unmatched junction nucleotides: 5. The germline gives CDR1 MNHEY, CDR2 SVGEGT. CDR3 in amino acids: CASSYWGTGSTEAFF. In DNA, the CDR3 is TGTGCCAGCAGTTACTGGGGGACAGGGAGTACTGAAGCTTTCTTT.

Of note for this clonotype: With the library built for alpha chains, this beta chain is off target and its frequency is not meaningful. The chain links TRBV28 to TRBJ1-1, with D unresolved. CDR3 length equals 13 residues. V lost 2 bases, J lost 7 bases, and 11 bases lay in between. The germline CDR1 and CDR2 sequences are MDHEN and SYDVKM. This CDR3 reads CASSLGRKIEAFF. The CDR3 nucleotides are TGTGCCAGCAGTTTAGGCAGGAAAATTGAAGCTTTCTTT.

This clonotype has more than one count but fewer than ten. This beta chain appears as a stray read in a library generated for alpha chains; its size is not informative. CDR3 in DNA: TGCAGTGCTAGAGATGGGCGGACAGGGGGGGAGAATTCACCCCTCCACTTT. Protein: CSARDGRTGGENSPLHF. V usage is TRBV20-1 and J usage is TRBJ1-6, with 10 bases matching TRBD1. The ends lost 0 bases at V and 7 bases at J; junction bases unmatched: 9. The CDR3 loop spans 17 amino acids. Germline CDR1 and CDR2: DFQATT and SNEGSKA (reference sequence).

Comments on this clonotype: A library prepared for alpha chains yielded this beta chain as an off-target read; its size is of little meaning. This chain uses TRBV25-1 with TRBJ1-2, with a weak D call TRBD1 (6 bases). Deletions cut 4 bases from V and 8 bases from J, with 20 bases between. The CDR3 is 15 residues long. Germline V gene sequence: CDR1 MGHDK, CDR2 SYGVNS. The CDR3: CASSAVGAWAGGYTF. The CDR3 DNA is TGTGCCAGCAGTGCCGTGGGGGCCTGGGCAGGAGGCTACACCTTC.